The source of this TCR beta chain is a study of vaccination and CD4 T cells after COVID-19. CD4+ T cells that had been cultured provided DNA sequenced with the Oncomine TCR Beta short-read assay. It was from cultured CD4+ T cells that genomic DNA was extracted. TCRdb itself ran the PCR reads through MiXCR, one entry per CDR3 protein. The top ten clones hold around 23% of a sample with approximately 4,300 distinct CDR3 sequences, around 40% of them seen once. Details on this clonotype: Its antigen is unknown.

The germline V and J ends were trimmed by 2 bases and 0 bases, with 17 bases remaining between them. The CDR3 is 17 residues long. Germline V CDR1 and CDR2: MNHEY, SVGAGI. Documented treatment: approximately nine-day PBMC culture with coronavirus spike peptide pools or control peptides (ViraFEST assay). The receptor comes from a human donor who had recovered from COVID-19. Sequencing was carried out using CD4+ T cells from blood, cultured in vitro. The chain combines TRBV6-5 with TRBJ2-7, with D perhaps TRBD2 (6 bases). The CDR3 sequence is CASSYGGSGSPSYEQYF. The CDR3 region has the DNA TGTGCCAGCAGTTACGGGGGGTCAGGGTCCCCCTCCTACGAGCAGTACTTC.